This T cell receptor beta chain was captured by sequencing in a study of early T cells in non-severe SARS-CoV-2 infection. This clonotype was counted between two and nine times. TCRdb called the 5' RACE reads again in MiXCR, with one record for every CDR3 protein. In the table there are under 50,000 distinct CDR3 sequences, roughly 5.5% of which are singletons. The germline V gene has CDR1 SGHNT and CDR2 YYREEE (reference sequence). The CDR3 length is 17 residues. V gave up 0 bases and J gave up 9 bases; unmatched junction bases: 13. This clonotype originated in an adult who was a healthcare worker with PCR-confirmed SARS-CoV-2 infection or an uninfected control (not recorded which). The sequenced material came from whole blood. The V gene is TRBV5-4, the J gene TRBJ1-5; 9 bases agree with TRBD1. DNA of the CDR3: TGTGCCAGCAGCTTGGTGGTACCGGGACAGGGTAGTCCGCCCCAGCATTTT. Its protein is CASSLVVPGQGSPPQHF.